These 5 T cell receptor beta chains share one sample of origin, sequenced in a study of cytomegalovirus exposure and HLA in healthy donors. Sequenced by immunoSEQ multiplex PCR; TCRdb stores in-frame clones only, minus some. The data show about 130,000 clones, roughly 87% seen once. Sequencing input: PBMCs. These receptors originate from a woman under 30 in good health and CMV-seropositive.

Here the CDR3 reads CATSVAVGPYEQYF. CDR3 nucleotides: TGTGCCACCAGCGTCGCAGTGGGCCCCTACGAGCAGTACTTC. The chain joins TRBV15 to TRBJ2-7; D is ambiguous. The germline V and J ends were trimmed by 5 bases and 2 bases, with 13 bases remaining between them. Germline-derived CDR1 and CDR2 are LNHNV and YYDKDF (reference sequence). CDR3 length: 14 residues.

This chain joins TRBV7-6 and TRBJ1-1; D gene ambiguous. From germline, CDR1 is SGHVS and CDR2 FNYEAQ. V was clipped by 0 bases and J by 8 bases, with 10 bases between them. The length of the CDR3 is 13 residues. DNA of the CDR3: TGTGCCAGCAGCTTAGCGCCCGCGACAGAAGCTTTCTTT. This sequence encodes CASSLAPATEAFF.

The chain couples TRBV18 to TRBJ2-7, with no clear D. V lost 3 bases and J 0 bases, leaving 3 bases between the germline ends. Germline CDR1 KGHSH, CDR2 LQKENI. There are 12 residues in the CDR3. CDR3 sequence (DNA): TGTGCCAGCTCACCTAACTCCTACGAGCAGTACTTC. Protein sequence: CASSPNSYEQYF.

The chain couples TRBV7-9 to TRBJ1-1; D remains ambiguous. With 4 bases removed from V and 1 base from J, the gap between germline ends came to 10 bases. The CDR3 extends over 14 amino acids. Germline CDR1 SEHNR, CDR2 FQNEAQ (reference sequence). The CDR3 spells CASSSRSGNTEAFF. The CDR3 DNA sequence: TGTGCCAGCAGCTCTCGCTCGGGGAACACTGAAGCTTTCTTT.

This chain uses TRBV4-1 with TRBJ1-3; TRBD1 matches at 8 bases. This CDR3 is built from 16 residues. The J segment lost 2 bases and the V segment lost 3 bases, leaving 6 bases of the junction unmatched. Germline loops: CDR1 MGHRA, CDR2 YSYEKL. In DNA form, the CDR3 reads TGCGCCAGCAGCCATGGGCTACAGGGGGCTGGAAACACCATATATTTT. This gives the protein CASSHGLQGAGNTIYF.